Presented here are 28 T cell receptor beta chains from one specimen sequenced in a study of blood T cells in healthy people across ages. The authors ran a second PCR of about 7 to 11 cycles using a sample-barcoded 5' primer and a J-beta primer mix. TCRdb fed the 5' RACE reads into MiXCR, producing one record per CDR3 protein. The sample gives about 680,000 distinct CDR3 sequences, 45% to 50% of which show up once; roughly 34% is in the top ten. Sequences were obtained from blood. The origin of the receptors is an older woman in good health.

In this sample, this clonotype turned up a few times. This chain joins TRBV20-1 and TRBJ2-7; D unclear. The germline V and J ends were trimmed by 2 bases and 2 bases, with 10 bases remaining between them. The CDR3 has 13 amino acids. Germline CDR1 reads DFQATT; CDR2 reads SNEGSKA (reference sequence). CDR3 in amino acids: CSARRLTPYEQYF. Written as DNA, the CDR3 is TGCAGTGCTAGAAGACTTACGCCCTACGAGCAGTACTTC.

DNA of the CDR3: TGTGCCAGCAGTTTAACCTGGACAGGGCAAGCCAAAAACATTCAGTACTTC. Encoded protein: CASSLTWTGQAKNIQYF. The rearrangement joins TRBV28 to TRBJ2-4, with 8 bases lining up with TRBD1. Unmatched junction bases numbered 6, after V lost 2 bases and J lost 0 bases. Germline CDR1 reads MDHEN; CDR2 reads SYDVKM. This CDR3 contains 17 residues. The complete variable domain, with remaining parts taken from reference TRBV28 and TRBJ2-4, reads DVKVTQSSRYLVKRTGEKVFLECVQDMDHENMFWYRQDPGLGLRLIYFSYDVKMKEKGDIPEGYSVSREKKERFSLILESASTNQTSMYLCASSLTWTGQAKNIQYFGAGTRLSVL.

The J gene is TRBJ1-2, the V gene TRBV5-1; TRBD1 agrees at 7 bases. The CDR3 has 14 amino acids. V dropped 4 bases and J dropped 5; count of bases not matched to a gene: 8. Germline V CDR1 and CDR2: SGHRS, YFSETQ. CDR3 DNA sequence: TGCGCCAGCAGCAATACCGGGACAGCATATGGCTACACCTTC. Translated, it gives CASSNTGTAYGYTF.

This chain joins TRBV5-5 and TRBJ1-2, with a possible D match to TRBD1 (5 bases). The CDR3 contains 14 residues. The V end was cut by 10 bases, the J end by 4 bases, with 20 bases between. Germline CDR1 SGHKS, CDR2 YYEKEE (reference sequence). CDR3 nucleotide sequence: TGTGCCGGCGGCTTGGGCCAGGGTGGCTATGGCTACACCTTC. Protein sequence: CAGGLGQGGYGYTF.

Notes on this clonotype: At one boundary the junction diverges from the germline segment, which might be a read error. The chain carries TRBV7-2 and TRBJ1-5; 9 bases line up with TRBD1. The CDR3 covers 17 residues. Germline CDR1 reads SGHTA; CDR2 reads FQGNSA. In nucleotides, the CDR3 is TGTGCCAGCAGCTTAACGGGACAGGGTTTGAGCAATCAGCCCCGGCATTTT. Protein sequence: CASSLTGQGLSNQPRHF.

The chain couples TRBV6-2 or TRBV6-3 to TRBJ2-7; D is possibly TRBD1 or TRBD2 (5 bases each). Germline V gene sequence: CDR1 MNHEY, CDR2 SVGEGT. V lost 6 bases, J lost 7 bases, and 28 bases lay in between. The CDR3 loop spans 17 amino acids. CDR3 DNA sequence: TGTGCCAGCAGAACCGGGGCCCAACACCCCTCCACCAATGAGCAGTACTTC. Translated: CASRTGAQHPSTNEQYF.

The chain joins TRBV27 to TRBJ2-5; D gene unclear. The J call is in doubt because the DNA end fits TRBJ2-7 better. From germline, CDR1 is MNHEY and CDR2 SMNVEV (reference sequence). The CDR3 length is 13 residues. For the CDR3, the DNA is TGTGCCAGCAGTCCGCAGAACGGGTACGAGCAGTACTTC. Translation gives CASSPQNGYEQYF.

This clonotype was seen just once. The J gene is TRBJ2-7, the V gene TRBV7-9, with D perhaps TRBD1 or TRBD2 (6 bases each). The CDR3 sequence is 17 residues long. Germline values: CDR1 SEHNR, CDR2 FQNEAQ (reference sequence). The V end was cut by 4 bases, the J end by 1 base, with 20 bases between. CDR3 in DNA: TGTGCCAGCAGCTGGGGCGGGGACGGACAGCTTTCCTACGAGCAGTACTTC. Translation gives CASSWGGDGQLSYEQYF.

This chain joins TRBV25-1 and TRBJ1-4, with D perhaps TRBD1 (5 bases). V was pared by 2 bases and J by 5 bases, with 12 bases between. The germline V gene has CDR1 MGHDK and CDR2 SYGVNS. This CDR3 comprises 15 residues. The CDR3 protein is CASSERRWGNEKLFF. CDR3 coding DNA: TGTGCCAGCAGTGAACGGCGGTGGGGGAATGAAAAACTGTTTTTT.

This chain connects TRBV4-3 to TRBJ2-5, with TRBD2 matching 9 bases. The J call may be faulty, since TRBJ2-7 better matches the DNA end. Germline V CDR1 and CDR2: LGHNA, YSLEER. There are 15 residues in the CDR3. The CDR3 DNA is TGCGCCAGCAGCCCCCGAGTAGCGGGGGTTTACGAGCAGTACTTC. Its translation is CASSPRVAGVYEQYF.

The chain is built from TRBV10-3 and TRBJ2-7, with 11 bases identical to TRBD2. The CDR3 is made up of 15 amino acids. Per germline, CDR1 ENHRY and CDR2 SYGVKD. The ends lost 5 bases at V and 6 bases at J; junction bases unmatched: 9. The CDR3: CAISQTSGGLCEQYF. Here the CDR3 DNA reads TGTGCCATCAGTCAAACTAGCGGGGGTCTCTGCGAGCAGTACTTC.

This clonotype was detected ten times or more. The V call is TRBV20-1, the J call TRBJ2-3, with D perhaps TRBD1 or TRBD2 (5 bases each). CDR1 and CDR2 (germline): DFQATT, SNEGSKA (reference sequence). Trimming took off 5 bases at V and 5 bases at J, with 17 bases between the two ends. CDR3 length: 14 amino acids. The CDR3 spells CSAATAVLLDTQYF. The CDR3 DNA reads TGCAGTGCTGCGACAGCGGTTCTCTTAGATACGCAGTATTTT.

This rearrangement joins TRBV20-1 to TRBJ2-3; 9 positions match TRBD2. This CDR3 comprises 14 residues. The germline CDR1 and CDR2 sequences are DFQATT and SNEGSKA (reference sequence). V gave up 6 bases and J gave up 0 bases; unmatched junction bases: 4. CDR3 DNA sequence: TGCAGTGCCCAAACTAGCGGGAGCACAGATACGCAGTATTTT. This sequence encodes CSAQTSGSTDTQYF.

CDR3 DNA sequence: TGTGCCAGCAGTCCACAGGTGATCGGGGCCAACGTCCTGACTTTC. It codes for CASSPQVIGANVLTF. The chain combines TRBV28 with TRBJ2-6, with D maybe TRBD1 (5 bases). The germline V gene has CDR1 MDHEN and CDR2 SYDVKM. V was trimmed by 5 bases and J by 4 bases, leaving 12 bases between them. This CDR3 is 15 amino acids long. Using reference TRBV28 and TRBJ2-6 for the parts outside the CDR3, the full variable domain is DVKVTQSSRYLVKRTGEKVFLECVQDMDHENMFWYRQDPGLGLRLIYFSYDVKMKEKGDIPEGYSVSREKKERFSLILESASTNQTSMYLCASSPQVIGANVLTFGAGSRLTVL.

The chain has TRBV20-1 and TRBJ2-2; possible D gene TRBD2, 5 bases. The CDR3 spans 18 residues. Between the trimmed V and J ends, which lost 1 base and 0 bases, there was a span of 18 bases. Germline V gives CDR1 DFQATT, CDR2 SNEGSKA (reference sequence). This chain's CDR3 is CSARVDRRYGANTGELFF. DNA for the CDR3: TGCAGTGCTAGAGTCGACCGACGATACGGGGCGAACACCGGGGAGCTGTTTTTT.

The genes are TRBV7-3 and TRBJ2-3, with 7 bases aligning to TRBD1. This CDR3 contains 13 residues. Trimming cost V 5 bases and J 3 bases; bases outside gene matches: 2. Germline values: CDR1 SGHTA, CDR2 FQGTGA. The CDR3 nucleotides are TGTGCCAGCAGCACGGACAGGACAGATACGCAGTATTTT. It translates to CASSTDRTDTQYF.

This clonotype was detected only a few times. V is TRBV20-1 and J is TRBJ2-3, with 8 bases aligning to TRBD2. Germline assignment: CDR1 DFQATT and CDR2 SNEGSKA (reference sequence). The junction had 9 bases not matched to a gene; V was cut back by 5 bases and J by 5 bases. CDR3 length: 14 amino acids. The CDR3 nucleotides read TGCAGTGCTCAACTAGCGGCTGGGGGAGATACGCAGTATTTT. Translation gives CSAQLAAGGDTQYF.

The table lists this clonotype with a few counts. The chain is built from TRBV7-3 and TRBJ1-6; 8 nucleotides match TRBD1. The V segment lost 10 bases and the J segment 5 bases; nucleotides outside the gene matches: 16. CDR3 size: 17 residues. Looked up from germline, CDR1 is SGHTA and CDR2 is FQGTGA. DNA for the CDR3: TGTGCCATCCAGACAGGGGCGACACCAACGGATAATTCACCCCTCCACTTT. It yields the protein CAIQTGATPTDNSPLHF.

This clonotype was counted between two and nine times. The CDR3 loop is CASCPRTGFYEQYF. CDR3 coding DNA: TGTGCCAGCTGCCCCCGGACAGGGTTTTACGAGCAGTACTTC. The chain employs TRBV5-6 and TRBJ2-4; TRBD1 matches 8 bases. The J call may be incorrect, as the DNA end agrees better with TRBJ2-7. The germline gives CDR1 SGHDT, CDR2 YYEEEE. CDR3 length: 14 residues.

V and J are TRBV29-1 and TRBJ2-6; the D is unclear. Germline V gene sequence: CDR1 SQVTM, CDR2 ANQGSEA. Trimming pared 4 bases from V and 0 bases from J, leaving 7 bases between. This CDR3 is built from 14 residues. In DNA form, the CDR3 reads TGCAGCGTTGTCGTATCCTCTGGGGCCAACGTCCTGACTTTC. It codes for CSVVVSSGANVLTF.

This clonotype was seen more than once but under ten times. This sequence joins TRBV28 and TRBJ2-1; D is uncertain. From germline, CDR1 is MDHEN and CDR2 SYDVKM. V gave up 5 bases and J gave up 7 bases, with 9 bases separating them. The CDR3 loop spans 12 amino acids. The CDR3 nucleotides are TGTGCCAGCAGTCCTCCTCGGAATGAGCAGTTCTTC. This translates into CASSPPRNEQFF.

This clonotype was counted between two and nine times. The chain recombines TRBV5-1 with TRBJ1-1; the D is unclear. This CDR3 spans 14 amino acids. Trimming took off 1 base at V and 1 base at J, with 8 bases between the two ends. The germline V gene encodes CDR1 SGHRS and CDR2 YFSETQ. CDR3 in DNA: TGCGCCAGCAGCTTGAGCGCGGGGAACACTGAAGCTTTCTTT. Translation: CASSLSAGNTEAFF.

The chain couples TRBV29-1 to TRBJ2-3, with 9 bases lining up with TRBD1. Germline trimming cut 3 bases from V and 4 bases from J; bases unmatched to any gene: 17. This CDR3 comprises 18 residues. Germline V lookup: CDR1 SQVTM, CDR2 ANQGSEA. CDR3 sequence reads: CSVDRIGQGISSADTQYF. The CDR3 DNA reads as TGCAGCGTTGATAGAATTGGACAGGGGATTTCTTCCGCAGATACGCAGTATTTT.

The chain uses TRBV6-1 and TRBJ2-7, with D possibly TRBD1 on 5 matching bases. The germline V gene encodes CDR1 MNHNS and CDR2 SASEGT. With 3 bases removed from V and 2 bases from J, the gap between germline ends came to 11 bases. The CDR3 has 14 amino acids. CDR3 protein: CASSENRPPYEQYF. CDR3 coding DNA: TGTGCCAGCAGTGAGAACAGGCCCCCCTACGAGCAGTACTTC.

The rearrangement joins TRBV20-1 to TRBJ2-1; 15 positions agree with TRBD2. Trimming took 6 bases from V and 7 from J; bases not matched to a gene: 16. This CDR3 is 18 amino acids long. CDR1 is DFQATT, CDR2 SNEGSKA, per germline (reference sequence). The CDR3 protein is CSAAGTSGRSTRGNEQFF. In DNA form, the CDR3 reads TGCAGTGCGGCCGGGACTAGCGGGAGGTCGACTCGGGGGAATGAGCAGTTCTTC.

This chain uses TRBV29-1 with TRBJ2-1; the D gene is possibly TRBD1 (6 bases). CDR3 length equals 14 residues. Germline CDR1 reads SQVTM; CDR2 reads ANQGSEA. The V end was cut by 0 bases, the J end by 2 bases, with 8 bases between. CDR3 in amino acids: CSVEDRTAYNEQFF. The DNA for the CDR3 is TGCAGCGTTGAAGATCGGACAGCCTACAATGAGCAGTTCTTC.

The genes are TRBV6-2 or TRBV6-3 and TRBJ1-2; TRBD1 matches at 7 bases. The V and J ends lost 8 bases and 7 bases, in that order; junction bases with no gene match: 7. The CDR3 covers 12 residues. Per the germline V gene, CDR1 is MNHEY and CDR2 is SVGEGT. The CDR3 loop is CASRQGQLGYTF. CDR3 DNA sequence: TGTGCCAGCCGACAGGGCCAGCTTGGCTACACCTTC.

V gene TRBV20-1 combines with J gene TRBJ2-1; TRBD1 or TRBD2 may be the D gene (5 bases each). This CDR3 contains 13 residues. Germline CDR1 DFQATT, CDR2 SNEGSKA (reference sequence). V was cut by 5 bases and J by 3 bases, with 11 bases left in between. The CDR3, as DNA: TGCAGTGCTGAGAGCGGACACTACAATGAGCAGTTCTTC. Translating it yields CSAESGHYNEQFF.